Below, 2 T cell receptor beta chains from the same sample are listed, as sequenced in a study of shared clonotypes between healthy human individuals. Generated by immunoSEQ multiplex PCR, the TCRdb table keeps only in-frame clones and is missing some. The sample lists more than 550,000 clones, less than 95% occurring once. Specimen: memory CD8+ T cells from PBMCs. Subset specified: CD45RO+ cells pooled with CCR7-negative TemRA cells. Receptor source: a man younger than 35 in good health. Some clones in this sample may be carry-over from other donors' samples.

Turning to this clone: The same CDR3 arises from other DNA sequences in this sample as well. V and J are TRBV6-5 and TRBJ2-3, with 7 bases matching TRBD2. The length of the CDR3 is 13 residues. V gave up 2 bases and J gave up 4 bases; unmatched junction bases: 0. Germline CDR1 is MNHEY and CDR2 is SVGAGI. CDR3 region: CASSYSGADTQYF. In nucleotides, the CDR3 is TGTGCCAGCAGTTACAGCGGGGCAGATACGCAGTATTTT.

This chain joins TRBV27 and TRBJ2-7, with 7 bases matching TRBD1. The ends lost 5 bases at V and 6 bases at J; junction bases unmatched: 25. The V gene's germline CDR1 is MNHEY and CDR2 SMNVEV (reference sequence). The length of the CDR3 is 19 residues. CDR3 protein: CASSPDRDERGIWLGEQYF. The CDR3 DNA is TGTGCCAGCAGTCCCGACAGGGACGAGCGAGGGATTTGGCTGGGCGAGCAGTACTTC.